These 16 T cell receptor beta chains share one sample of origin, sequenced in a study of T cells in tuberculosis. Regarding time point: new active TB diagnosis, blood taken before or within 7 days of starting treatment. Measured with immunoSEQ multiplex PCR; TCRdb has only the in-frame clones, and not every one. Of about 34,000 clones listed, over 85% are singletons. Sample: PBMCs, taken at tuberculosis diagnosis. These receptors were collected from an adult with tuberculosis.

This clone appeared a single time. The genes are TRBV19 and TRBJ1-3, with D unresolved. Germline CDR1 is LNHDA and CDR2 is SQIVND (reference sequence). CDR3 length: 14 residues. Trimming removed 3 bases from V and 1 base from J, with 7 bases in between. The DNA for the CDR3 is TGTGCCAGTAGTATCCGGTTATCTGGAAACACCATATATTTT. Translating gives CASSIRLSGNTIYF.

The chain has TRBV18 and TRBJ2-7, with 7 nucleotides matching TRBD1. The CDR3 is 15 amino acids. CDR1 is KGHSH, CDR2 LQKENI, per germline. With V trimmed by 0 bases and J by 0 bases, 2 bases remained unmatched. The CDR3 region has the DNA TGTGCCAGCTCACCACCGACAGGGAGCTCCTACGAGCAGTACTTC. Protein product: CASSPPTGSSYEQYF.

This chain connects TRBV7-6 to TRBJ1-5; TRBD1 matches 8 bases. V was clipped by 5 bases and J by 0 bases; unmatched bases: 9. Per the germline V gene, CDR1 is SGHVS and CDR2 is FNYEAQ. The CDR3 runs to 17 residues. CDR3 DNA sequence: TGTGCCAGCAGCCTCGGGACAGGAACTGATAGCAATCAGCCCCAGCATTTT. Its translation is CASSLGTGTDSNQPQHF.

This chain joins TRBV28 and TRBJ1-5; D unresolved. The CDR3 length is 16 residues. V was pared by 2 bases and J by 0 bases, with 11 bases between. The germline CDR1 and CDR2 sequences are MDHEN and SYDVKM. In nucleotides, the CDR3 is TGTGCCAGCAGTTTACGCGGCGGTAATAGCAATCAGCCCCAGCATTTT. This encodes CASSLRGGNSNQPQHF.

The V and J genes are TRBV4-1 and TRBJ2-3; the match to TRBD2 covers 9 bases. From germline, CDR1 is MGHRA and CDR2 YSYEKL. CDR3 length: 17 residues. With V trimmed by 1 base and J by 3 bases, 8 bases remained unmatched. The CDR3 DNA sequence: TGCGCCAGCAGCCAAGGACCCCTAGCGGGGTGGACAGATACGCAGTATTTT. It specifies CASSQGPLAGWTDTQYF.

The J gene is TRBJ2-1, the V gene TRBV4-1; D might be TRBD2 (5 bases). The CDR3 extends over 16 amino acids. CDR1 is MGHRA, CDR2 YSYEKL, per germline. V lost 1 base and J lost 3, with 13 bases in between. This chain's CDR3 is CASSQVVALDYNEQFF. CDR3 sequence (DNA): TGCGCCAGCAGCCAAGTAGTCGCACTAGACTACAATGAGCAGTTCTTC.

This clone was recorded only once. The chain joins TRBV9 to TRBJ2-1, with 8 bases matching TRBD2. This CDR3 has 13 amino acids. J gave up 8 bases and V 3 bases, and 4 bases lay outside the gene matches. Germline lookup yields CDR1 SGDLS and CDR2 YYNGEE. CDR3 protein: CASSDSGVDEQFF. Written as DNA, the CDR3 is TGTGCCAGCAGCGATAGCGGGGTCGATGAGCAGTTCTTC.

This sequence joins TRBV11-3 and TRBJ2-7, with 8 bases that match TRBD2. Germline CDR1 reads SGHNT; CDR2 reads YENEEA. J gave up 3 bases and V 2 bases, and 6 bases lay outside the gene matches. CDR3 length equals 15 residues. The CDR3 spells CASSLSERGSYEQYF. The CDR3 coding sequence is TGTGCCAGCAGCTTAAGTGAGCGGGGGAGCTACGAGCAGTACTTC. Full variable domain (rest looked up from reference TRBV11-3 and TRBJ2-7): EAGVVQSPRYKIIEKKQPVAFWCNPISGHNTLYWYLQNLGQGPELLIRYENEEAVDDSQLPKDRFSAERLKGVDSTLKIQPAELGDSAVYLCASSLSERGSYEQYFGPGTRLTVT.

This rearrangement joins TRBV6-5 to TRBJ1-4; D is possibly TRBD1 (5 bases). V shed 6 bases and J shed 4 bases, with 12 bases lying between them. The CDR3 totals 14 residues. Looked up from germline, CDR1 is MNHEY and CDR2 is SVGAGI. This CDR3 is CASRVTAYNEKLFF. The DNA for the CDR3 is TGTGCCAGCAGGGTGACAGCTTATAATGAAAAACTGTTTTTT.

The V gene is TRBV27, the J gene TRBJ2-1; TRBD2 agrees at 8 bases. CDR1 is MNHEY, CDR2 SMNVEV, per germline (reference sequence). The V gene end was trimmed by 6 bases and the J gene end by 2 bases; junction bases not matched to a gene: 6. The CDR3 is made up of 15 amino acids. The CDR3 sequence is CASRYKRETYNEQFF. CDR3 DNA sequence: TGTGCCAGCAGATATAAGCGGGAGACCTACAATGAGCAGTTCTTC.

The rearrangement links TRBV14 to TRBJ1-3, with no clear D. Germline V gene sequence: CDR1 SGHDN, CDR2 FVKESK. The CDR3 has 14 amino acids. V lost 3 bases to trimming and J lost 8 bases, with 14 bases between them. The CDR3 reads CASSHGPTRHTIYF. In DNA, the CDR3 is TGTGCCAGCAGCCATGGGCCCACCAGGCACACCATATATTTT. Variable domain in full (rest from reference TRBV14 and TRBJ1-3): EAGVTQFPSHSVIEKGQTVTLRCDPISGHDNLYWYRRVMGKEIKFLLHFVKESKQDESGMPNNRFLAERTGGTYSTLKVQPAELEDSGVYFCASSHGPTRHTIYFGEGSWLTVV.

This chain links TRBV7-8 with TRBJ2-3, with TRBD2 matching 10 bases. Trimming removed 5 bases from V and 4 bases from J; junction bases left unmatched: 9. The germline gives CDR1 SGHVS, CDR2 FQNEAQ. The CDR3 is 16 residues long. The CDR3 is CASSLRGTSDADTQYF. The CDR3 bases are TGTGCCAGCAGCCTCCGTGGGACTAGCGACGCAGATACGCAGTATTTT.

This clone was counted a single time. The rearrangement uses TRBV15 and TRBJ2-7; D remains ambiguous. Germline assignment: CDR1 LNHNV and CDR2 YYDKDF (reference sequence). The CDR3 covers 12 residues. Trimming stripped 1 base from V and 7 bases from J, with 8 bases between. The CDR3 sequence: CATSRGGEEQYF. The CDR3 nucleotides are TGTGCCACCAGCAGAGGTGGAGAGGAGCAGTACTTC.

The V gene is TRBV27, the J gene TRBJ2-3; D not resolved. The CDR3 consists of 14 residues. Germline V gene data show CDR1 as MNHEY and CDR2 as SMNVEV (reference sequence). The V gene lost 2 bases and the J gene lost 0 bases, with 6 bases spanning the gap. The CDR3 here is CASSLATSTDTQYF. CDR3 nucleotides: TGTGCCAGCAGTTTAGCGACTAGCACAGATACGCAGTATTTT.

This chain joins TRBV30 and TRBJ2-2; the D gene is possibly TRBD2 (5 bases). CDR1 is GTSNPN, CDR2 SVGIG, per germline (reference sequence). V lost 3 bases and J lost 0, with 14 bases in between. The CDR3 contains 16 residues. CDR3 loop: CAWSAWRAANTGELFF. Here the CDR3 DNA reads TGTGCCTGGAGCGCCTGGCGGGCGGCGAACACCGGGGAGCTGTTTTTT.

This chain links TRBV9 with TRBJ2-1; 8 bases are a match to TRBD2. The CDR3 consists of 16 residues. Trimming at V came to 0 bases and at J to 4 bases, leaving 6 bases not matched to a gene. Germline V gene data show CDR1 as SGDLS and CDR2 as YYNGEE. The chain's CDR3 is CASSVDPTSEYNEQFF. CDR3 bases: TGTGCCAGCAGCGTAGATCCGACTAGCGAATACAATGAGCAGTTCTTC.